This TCR beta chain was identified during a study of early T cells in non-severe SARS-CoV-2 infection. CDR1 is SGHVS and CDR2 is FQNEAQ in the germline V gene. This CDR3 has 16 residues. The ends lost 1 base at V and 5 bases at J; junction bases unmatched: 8. The TCR library protocol attached unique molecular identifiers to the individual cDNA molecules. Using its own MiXCR run on the 5' RACE reads, TCRdb lists one record per CDR3 protein. The sample has 55,000 to 70,000 distinct CDR3 sequences; around 13% are singletons. The specimen was whole blood, collected at baseline. The chain combines TRBV7-8 with TRBJ2-5, with 9 positions matching TRBD2. This TCR derives from an adult who was a healthcare worker with PCR-confirmed SARS-CoV-2 infection or an uninfected control (not recorded which). The donor label of this sample is uncertain. The CDR3 sequence is CASSLGYGTSSETQYF. The CDR3 nucleotides are TGTGCCAGCAGCTTAGGGTATGGGACTAGCTCGGAGACCCAGTACTTC.